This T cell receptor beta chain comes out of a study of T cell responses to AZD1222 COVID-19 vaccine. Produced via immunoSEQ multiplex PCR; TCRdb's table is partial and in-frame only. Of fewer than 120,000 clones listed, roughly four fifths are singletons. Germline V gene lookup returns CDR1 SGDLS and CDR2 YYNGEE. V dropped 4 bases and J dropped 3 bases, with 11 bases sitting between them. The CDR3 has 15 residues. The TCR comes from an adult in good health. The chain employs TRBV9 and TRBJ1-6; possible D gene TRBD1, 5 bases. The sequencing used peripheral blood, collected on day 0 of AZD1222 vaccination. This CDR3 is CASSPGALYNSPLHF. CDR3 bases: TGTGCCAGCAGCCCTGGGGCCCTCTATAATTCACCCCTCCACTTT. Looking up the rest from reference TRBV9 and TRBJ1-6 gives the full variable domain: DSGVTQTPKHLITATGQRVTLRCSPRSGDLSVYWYQQSLDQGLQFLIQYYNGEERAKGNILERFSAQQFPDLHSELNLSSLELGDSALYFCASSPGALYNSPLHFGNGTRLTVT.